The T cell receptor (beta chain) under discussion was sequenced for a study of cytomegalovirus exposure and HLA in healthy donors. General study findings and limits: Investigators reported about 160 TCR beta chains as tied to cytomegalovirus.

The donors were part of the validation cohort, which consisted of under 150 subjects and was separate from the first cohort of several hundred subjects. Using immunoSEQ multiplex PCR, the repertoire was profiled, and TCRdb retains in-frame clones only, with some absent. The sample contains approximately 58,000 clones, over 85% of which appear only once. This clone was seen only once. Its antigen is undetermined. CDR1 and CDR2 (germline): SGHDN, FVKESK. Germline trimming cut 4 bases from V and 1 base from J; bases unmatched to any gene: 5. CDR3 length equals 16 residues. The chain combines TRBV14 with TRBJ1-1, with 11 bases aligning to TRBD1. The sample consisted of PBMCs. This TCR derives from a woman aged 18-29 years in good health and CMV-seropositive. The CDR3 sequence is CASSLGGQGANTEAFF. The CDR3 DNA reads TGTGCCAGCAGCCTGGGAGGACAGGGGGCGAACACTGAAGCTTTCTTT. Full variable domain (remainder filled in from reference TRBV14 and TRBJ1-1): EAGVTQFPSHSVIEKGQTVTLRCDPISGHDNLYWYRRVMGKEIKFLLHFVKESKQDESGMPNNRFLAERTGGTYSTLKVQPAELEDSGVYFCASSLGGQGANTEAFFGQGTRLTVV.